This T cell receptor beta chain was retrieved from a study of T cell responses to AZD1222 COVID-19 vaccine. Trimming shortened V by 4 bases and J by 8 bases, and 15 bases separated the two germline ends. Per germline, CDR1 SGHNT and CDR2 YYREEE (reference sequence). The CDR3 consists of 14 residues. TCRdb's copy holds only in-frame clones and misses some; the assay was immunoSEQ multiplex PCR. The sample has some 180,000 clones; 85% to 90% are singletons. The TCR comes from an adult in good health. The sequences come from peripheral blood, collected on day 0 of AZD1222 vaccination. The chain recombines TRBV5-4 with TRBJ1-4; D perhaps matches TRBD1 (5 bases). The CDR3 loop reads CASSAGGGREKLFF. The CDR3 DNA reads as TGTGCCAGCAGCGCGGGGGGGGGACGAGAAAAACTGTTTTTT. Full variable domain (missing parts from reference TRBV5-4 and TRBJ1-4): ETGVTQSPTHLIKTRGQQVTLRCSSQSGHNTVSWYQQALGQGPQFIFQYYREEENGRGNFPPRFSGLQFPNYSSELNVNALELDDSALYLCASSAGGGREKLFFGSGTQLSVL.